The 13 T cell receptor beta chains reported below all come from one sample, sequenced in a study of control samples from healthy donors and cancer patients. Sequencing used immunoSEQ multiplex PCR; TCRdb keeps in-frame clones, though not all of them. The table includes about 53,000 clones, 75% to 90% detected once. Sequencing used PBMCs. The receptor source for this set is a man between 60 and 70 years old with head and neck cancer.

The chain is built from TRBV7-9 and TRBJ2-3; 8 bases map to TRBD2. Per germline, CDR1 SEHNR and CDR2 FQNEAQ (reference sequence). This CDR3 is 15 amino acids long. Trimming cost V 5 bases and J 1 base; bases outside gene matches: 5. The CDR3 sequence: CASSIPGGGTDTQYF. DNA for the CDR3: TGTGCCAGCAGCATACCGGGAGGGGGCACAGATACGCAGTATTTT.

V is TRBV11-3 and J is TRBJ2-2; 8 bases match TRBD2. The CDR3 consists of 16 residues. Trimming cost V 2 bases and J 4 bases; bases outside gene matches: 6. Germline CDR1 is SGHNT and CDR2 is YENEEA. The CDR3 spells CASSLRDGRGTGELFF. CDR3 sequence (DNA): TGTGCCAGCAGCTTACGAGACGGGAGGGGCACCGGGGAGCTGTTTTTT.

The CDR3 is CASSLSPGLLDQPQHF. The CDR3 DNA sequence: TGTGCCAGCTCACTCTCGCCGGGACTCTTGGATCAGCCCCAGCATTTT. The chain couples TRBV18 to TRBJ1-5; D might be TRBD1 (5 bases). V dropped 4 bases and J dropped 5 bases, with 18 bases sitting between them. Germline CDR1 is KGHSH and CDR2 is LQKENI. The CDR3 runs 16 residues.

The chain is built from TRBV13 and TRBJ1-6; D is possibly TRBD1 (5 bases). In germline, CDR1 is PRHDT, CDR2 FYEKMQ (reference sequence). V was shortened by 2 bases and J by 1 base, with 24 bases between the two germline ends. The CDR3 length is 21 residues. Here the CDR3 DNA reads TGTGCCAGCAGCTTATCGTCCCTACAGGAGGTCCTTGGTTCCTATAATTCACCCCTCCACTTT. It yields the protein CASSLSSLQEVLGSYNSPLHF.

The V and J genes are TRBV6-2 or TRBV6-3 and TRBJ2-1, with TRBD1 as a possible D gene (6 bases). The CDR3 length is 17 residues. Trimming removed 6 bases at V and 6 bases at J, with 24 bases between. CDR1 and CDR2 from the germline V gene are MNHEY and SVGEGT. The DNA for the CDR3 is TGTGCCAGCAGGCCTAAACCGGGACACCGGGTGATCAATGAGCAGTTCTTC. Translation gives CASRPKPGHRVINEQFF.

V gene TRBV9 combines with J gene TRBJ2-1; D perhaps matches TRBD1 (6 bases). CDR1 and CDR2 from the germline V gene are SGDLS and YYNGEE. Deletions cut 3 bases from V and 7 bases from J, with 11 bases between. The CDR3 totals 13 residues. CDR3 sequence reads: CASSGEGGNEQFF. CDR3 nucleotide sequence: TGTGCCAGCAGCGGGGAAGGGGGTAATGAGCAGTTCTTC.

V and J are TRBV29-1 and TRBJ1-2; tentatively, D is TRBD1 (6 bases). The CDR3 covers 14 residues. Germline V CDR1 and CDR2: SQVTM, ANQGSEA. V lost 7 bases and J lost 0, with 15 bases in between. This chain's CDR3 is CSASRDTSNYGYTF. In DNA form, the CDR3 reads TGCAGCGCTTCCCGGGACACTTCTAACTATGGCTACACCTTC.

This clone was observed once. In DNA, the CDR3 is TGTGCCAGCAGCTTGGTTGGTCAGGGGGGGAGCAATGAGCAGTTCTTC. Its protein is CASSLVGQGGSNEQFF. This chain joins TRBV5-4 and TRBJ2-1; D possibly uses TRBD1 or TRBD2 (7 bases each). V gave up 0 bases and J gave up 6 bases, with 16 bases separating them. CDR3 length equals 16 residues. The germline V gene has CDR1 SGHNT and CDR2 YYREEE (reference sequence).

This rearrangement joins TRBV5-1 to TRBJ2-6, with D perhaps TRBD2 (5 bases). V lost 4 bases to trimming and J lost 0 bases, with 14 bases between them. This CDR3 has 17 amino acids. Germline V CDR1 and CDR2: SGHRS, YFSETQ. CDR3: CASSPGSTTSGANVLTF. CDR3 coding DNA: TGCGCCAGCAGCCCGGGATCTACTACCTCTGGGGCCAACGTCCTGACTTTC. Full variable domain (outside the CDR3, taken from reference TRBV5-1 and TRBJ2-6): KAGVTQTPRYLIKTRGQQVTLSCSPISGHRSVSWYQQTPGQGLQFLFEYFSETQRNKGNFPGRFSGRQFSNSRSEMNVSTLELGDSALYLCASSPGSTTSGANVLTFGAGSRLTVL.

The chain joins TRBV27 to TRBJ1-1; D possibly corresponds to TRBD1 (5 bases). V shed 6 bases and J shed 0 bases, with 20 bases lying between them. This CDR3 contains 17 residues. Germline V gene sequence: CDR1 MNHEY, CDR2 SMNVEV (reference sequence). The CDR3 sequence: CASSRDRAGSMNTEAFF. Written as DNA, the CDR3 is TGTGCCAGCAGCAGGGACCGGGCAGGGAGCATGAACACTGAAGCTTTCTTT.

The chain uses TRBV7-9 and TRBJ2-3; the match to TRBD2 covers 8 bases. This CDR3 is built from 16 residues. V shed 8 bases and J 3 bases; nucleotides not matched to a gene: 13. Germline V gene lookup returns CDR1 SEHNR and CDR2 FQNEAQ (reference sequence). The DNA of the CDR3 is TGTGCCAGCCGATTGCGGAGCGGGGGAGGGACAGATACGCAGTATTTT. Amino acid sequence: CASRLRSGGGTDTQYF.

This rearrangement joins TRBV27 to TRBJ1-1; no definite D call. The CDR3 sequence is 13 residues long. Germline V CDR1 and CDR2: MNHEY, SMNVEV (reference sequence). Trimming stripped 4 bases from V and 2 bases from J, with 8 bases between. CDR3 protein: CASSSRHNTEAFF. CDR3 nucleotides: TGTGCCAGCAGTTCCAGACACAACACTGAAGCTTTCTTT.

The chain combines TRBV9 with TRBJ1-2; D is possibly TRBD1 (5 bases). The V gene lost 0 bases and the J gene lost 5 bases, with 14 bases spanning the gap. Germline CDR1 and CDR2: SGDLS and YYNGEE. The CDR3 has 15 residues. CDR3 loop: CASSVGAGTVYGYTF. The CDR3 bases are TGTGCCAGCAGCGTAGGTGCTGGGACTGTTTATGGCTACACCTTC.